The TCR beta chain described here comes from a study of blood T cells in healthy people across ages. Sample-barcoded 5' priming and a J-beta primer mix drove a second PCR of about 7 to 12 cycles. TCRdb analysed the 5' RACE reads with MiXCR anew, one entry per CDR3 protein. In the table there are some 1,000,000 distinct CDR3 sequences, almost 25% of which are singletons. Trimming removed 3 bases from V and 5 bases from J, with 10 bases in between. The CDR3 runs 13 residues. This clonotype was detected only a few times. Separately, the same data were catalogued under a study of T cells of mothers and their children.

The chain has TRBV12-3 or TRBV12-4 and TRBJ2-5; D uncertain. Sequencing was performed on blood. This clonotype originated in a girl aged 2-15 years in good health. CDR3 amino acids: CASSFLLVETQYF. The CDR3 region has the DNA TGTGCCAGCAGTTTCCTCCTAGTTGAGACCCAGTACTTC.